The sequence of this T cell receptor (beta chain) was determined in a study of blood T cell repertoires in COVID-19. Across the study: Sources were T cells, B-cell-depleted T cells, or PBMCs; the material itself was cDNA or gDNA.

The V and J ends lost 3 bases and 9 bases, in that order; junction bases with no gene match: 7. This CDR3 has 16 residues. CDR1 SGDLS and CDR2 YYNGEE come from the germline V gene. TCRdb's copy holds only in-frame clones and misses some; the assay was immunoSEQ multiplex PCR. The sample has about 270,000 clones, around 86% seen once. Sequenced sample: peripheral blood. The chain joins TRBV9 to TRBJ2-1, with 15 bases identical to TRBD2. The receptor was isolated from a man aged 35 to 55 with active or convalescent COVID-19. The CDR3 protein is CASSARTSGREGEQFF. In DNA form, the CDR3 reads TGTGCCAGCAGCGCCCGGACTAGCGGGAGGGAAGGTGAGCAGTTCTTC.